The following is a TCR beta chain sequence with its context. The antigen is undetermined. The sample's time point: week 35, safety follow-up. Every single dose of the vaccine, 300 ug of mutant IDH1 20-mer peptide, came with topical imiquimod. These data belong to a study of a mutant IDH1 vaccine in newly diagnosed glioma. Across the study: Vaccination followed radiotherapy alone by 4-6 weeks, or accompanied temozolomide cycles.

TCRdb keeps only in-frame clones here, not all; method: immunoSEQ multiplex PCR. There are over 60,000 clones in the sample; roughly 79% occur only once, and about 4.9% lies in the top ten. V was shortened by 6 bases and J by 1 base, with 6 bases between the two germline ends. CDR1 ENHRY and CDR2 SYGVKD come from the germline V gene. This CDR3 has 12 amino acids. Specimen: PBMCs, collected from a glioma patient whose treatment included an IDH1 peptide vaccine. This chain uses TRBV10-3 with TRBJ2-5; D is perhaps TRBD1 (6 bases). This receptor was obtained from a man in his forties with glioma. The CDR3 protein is CAIRGAQETQYF. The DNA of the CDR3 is TGTGCCATCAGGGGGGCCCAAGAGACCCAGTACTTC.